The rows below give T cell receptor beta chains drawn from one sample of a study of human T cells and chemical hapten exposure. TCRdb passed the RACE reads through MiXCR, listing each CDR3 protein once. Among around 380,000 distinct CDR3 sequences, roughly 4.8% were seen once, and the ten largest hold about 2.1%. The material was whole blood, obtained in connection with sensitization to the hapten diphenylcyclopropenone (DPC). Source of these receptors: a woman between 45 and 65 years old with alopecia areata. Some clones in this sample may be carry-over from other donors' samples. CDR3s include the opening cysteine and the closing phenylalanine or tryptophan. The D gene is left open where the match is weak. Size values are once, few and many counts, or a class for expanded clones, and some rows have none.

length | size | J | D | V | CDR3 | DNA
13 | NA | TRBJ2-7 | NA | TRBV29-1 | CSVITYLSYEQYF | TGCAGCGTTATCACATACCTCTCCTACGAGCAGTACTTC
12 | many | TRBJ2-1 | NA | TRBV28 | CASSPRTAEQFF | TGTGCCAGCAGCCCTAGGACGGCTGAGCAGTTCTTC
15 | many | TRBJ1-3 | NA | TRBV15 | CATSSRDNSGNTIYF | TGTGCCACCAGCAGCCGGGACAACTCTGGAAACACCATATATTTT
13 | many | TRBJ1-1 | TRBD1 | TRBV25-1 | CASTPLDRTEAFF | TGTGCCAGCACCCCATTGGACAGGACTGAAGCTTTCTTT
14 | few | TRBJ2-2 | TRBD1 | TRBV27 | CASSGTGSPGELFF | TGTGCCAGCAGCGGGACAGGGTCCCCCGGGGAGCTGTTTTTT
15 | many | TRBJ2-6 | NA | TRBV7-2 | CASSLGQFSANVLTF | TGTGCCAGCAGCTTAGGACAGTTTTCGGCCAACGTCCTGACTTTC
13 | NA | TRBJ2-1 | TRBD2 | TRBV24-1 | CATSDFSGNEQFF | TGTGCCACCAGTGATTTTAGCGGGAATGAGCAGTTCTTC
14 | few | TRBJ2-1 | NA | TRBV6-2/TRBV6-3 | CASNRAGSYNEQFF | TGTGCCAGCAATAGGGCGGGTTCCTACAATGAGCAGTTCTTC
13 | many | TRBJ2-7 | TRBD1 | TRBV6-1 | CASTATGSHEQYF | TGTGCCAGCACCGCGACAGGGAGCCACGAGCAGTACTTC
14 | many | TRBJ1-4 | NA | TRBV2 | CASNEGQGPEKLFF | TGTGCCAGCAACGAAGGGCAGGGTCCAGAAAAACTGTTTTTT
14 | many | TRBJ1-6 | TRBD1 | TRBV29-1 | CSVGTGSYNSPLHF | TGCAGCGTTGGGACAGGGTCTTATAATTCACCCCTCCACTTT
15 | many | TRBJ2-2 | NA | TRBV4-2 | CASSQGAGITGELFF | TGTGCCAGCAGCCAAGGGGCAGGGATCACCGGGGAGCTGTTTTTT
15 | many | TRBJ1-6 | NA | TRBV4-3 | CASSQDADNNSPLHF | TGCGCCAGCAGCCAAGACGCGGATAATAATTCACCCCTCCACTTT
13 | many | TRBJ1-5 | TRBD1 | TRBV2 | CASVRDRGQPQHF | TGTGCCAGCGTCCGGGACAGGGGCCAGCCCCAGCATTTT
14 | many | TRBJ2-1 | NA | TRBV2 | CASRPGGSYNEQFF | TGTGCCAGCAGACCTGGAGGGTCCTACAATGAGCAGTTCTTC
15 | many | TRBJ2-7 | NA | TRBV12-3/TRBV12-4 | CASSPRGGTSPEQYF | TGTGCCAGCAGTCCCCGAGGAGGAACCTCCCCCGAGCAGTACTTC
16 | many | TRBJ1-5 | NA | TRBV12-3/TRBV12-4 | CASSPTGLTSNQPQHF | TGTGCCAGCAGTCCCACCGGTCTGACAAGCAATCAGCCCCAGCATTTT
15 | many | TRBJ2-7 | NA | TRBV12-3/TRBV12-4 | CASSSRYPWGYEQYF | TGTGCCAGCAGTTCCCGATACCCTTGGGGGTACGAGCAGTACTTC
15 | many | TRBJ2-6 | NA | TRBV5-4 | CASTYPGSGANVLTF | TGTGCCAGCACCTACCCCGGGTCTGGGGCCAACGTCCTGACTTTC
14 | few | TRBJ1-4 | TRBD1 | TRBV20-1 | CSARKGQDAEKLFF | TGCAGTGCTAGAAAGGGACAGGACGCTGAAAAACTGTTTTTT